These T cell receptor beta chains were read from a single sample in a study of CD8+CD57+ T cells in acquired aplastic anemia. TCRdb ran MiXCR on the reads and lists one entry per CDR3 protein. The sample consists of around 160,000 distinct CDR3 sequences, more than 45% of them appearing once. Sequencing used sorted CD4+, CD8+, or CD8+CD57+ T cells (not recorded which) from PBMCs. These receptor sequences come from a human donor with aplastic anemia. The CDR3 runs from the conserved cysteine through the conserved F or W. A D gene is named only where the DNA matches it firmly.

d_gene	v_gene	CDR3aa
.	TRBV19	CASREVGQPQHF
.	TRBV19	CASSLPNTIYF
TRBD1	TRBV19	CASSTADRGYEQYF
TRBD1	TRBV29-1	CSVVPGQGDQETQYF
TRBD1	TRBV20-1	CSARDARDRVVDTF
TRBD1	TRBV2	CASSGGTGTGNTIYF
.	TRBV19	CASKTGRGVHEQYF
.	TRBV12-3/TRBV12-4	CASSYGDINSPLHF
TRBD1	TRBV19	CASRREGQGDTEAFF
.	TRBV5-1	CASSPGLGSNSPLHF
TRBD1	TRBV20-1	CSARGQSWKETQHF
.	TRBV28	CASSLAAGALAYEQYF
.	TRBV7-2	CASSLGGQTQETQYF
TRBD1	TRBV5-1	CASSSQARDSGGELFF
TRBD2	TRBV11-2	CASSLSSGRASYEQYF
.	TRBV28	CASSLIMGPHEQYF
.	TRBV24-1	CATSEGGVVNYGYTF
.	TRBV6-2/TRBV6-3	CASSDPRGRGRGEAFF
.	TRBV7-2	CASSPHSRQGGQETQYF
TRBD1	TRBV7-2	CASSLWSGGSETQYF
TRBD2	TRBV12-5	CASTAGVQIGSYNEQFF